Below, 16 T cell receptor beta chains from the same sample are listed, as sequenced in a study of lymphopenia after photon versus proton radiotherapy. Produced via immunoSEQ multiplex PCR; TCRdb's table is partial and in-frame only. The table lists 150,000 to 200,000 clones, less than 90% of them singletons, with roughly 4.7% in the top ten. The specimen comprised peripheral blood, sampled from a patient treated with photon-based radiotherapy. The receptors come from a man aged 45-65 years with gastric cancer.

The sample holds one count of this clone. V and J are TRBV6-6 and TRBJ2-1; 8 bases line up with TRBD1. The CDR3 extends over 13 amino acids. Germline V lookup: CDR1 MNHNY, CDR2 SVGAGI (reference sequence). After removal of 5 bases from V and 5 bases from J, the junction contained 2 bases not matched to a gene. The CDR3 bases are TGTGCCAGCAGTCTGGACAGGGACAATGAGCAGTTCTTC. It is translated as CASSLDRDNEQFF.

This clone was observed once. V and J are TRBV10-3 and TRBJ2-3; TRBD1 matches 10 bases. With 5 bases clipped from V and 3 bases from J, the junction kept 11 bases outside the gene matches. This CDR3 has 17 residues. Germline CDR1 and CDR2: ENHRY and SYGVKD. Here the CDR3 DNA reads TGTGCCATCAGTCTAAACAGCCCGGGACAGGGGACAGATACGCAGTATTTT. Translation: CAISLNSPGQGTDTQYF.

The CDR3 nucleotides read TGTGCCAGCAGCTTAGCTTGGTTTGGGCGGCAAGGCAACTATGGCTACACCTTC. Translation gives CASSLAWFGRQGNYGYTF. V and J are TRBV7-2 and TRBJ1-2; D gene unclear. The V end lost 0 bases, the J end lost 2 bases, and 19 bases lay between the germline ends. The germline V gene has CDR1 SGHTA and CDR2 FQGNSA. This CDR3 has 18 residues.

There are a few counts of this clone. The DNA for the CDR3 is TGTGCCATACGCGCTGAGACAGGGCAAGAGACCCAGTACTTC. Translated, it gives CAIRAETGQETQYF. This chain joins TRBV7-9 and TRBJ2-5; TRBD1 aligns across 7 bases. The V gene end was trimmed by 10 bases and the J gene end by 2 bases; junction bases not matched to a gene: 10. Germline CDR1 is SEHNR and CDR2 is FQNEAQ (reference sequence). The CDR3 loop spans 14 amino acids.

The chain uses TRBV19 and TRBJ2-1; TRBD2 matches at 16 bases. V was pared by 2 bases and J by 9 bases, with 13 bases of the junction left unmatched. The CDR3 is 19 residues long. Germline CDR1 and CDR2: LNHDA and SQIVND (reference sequence). The CDR3 sequence: CASSIILGTSGRALGEQFF. CDR3 DNA: TGTGCCAGTAGTATAATTCTCGGGACTAGCGGGAGGGCCCTCGGTGAGCAGTTCTTC. The variable domain in full, completed from reference TRBV19 and TRBJ2-1, reads DGGITQSPKYLFRKEGQNVTLSCEQNLNHDAMYWYRQDPGQGLRLIYYSQIVNDFQKGDIAEGYSVSREKKESFPLTVTSAQKNPTAFYLCASSIILGTSGRALGEQFFGPGTRLTVL.

This clone was counted once. The junction and the germline gene differ at one end; a read error may be behind it. V is TRBV4-2 and J is TRBJ1-1; possible D gene TRBD1, 5 bases. Germline V gene data show CDR1 as LGHNA and CDR2 as YNFKEQ. This CDR3 has 17 amino acids. The CDR3 nucleotides read TGTGCCAGCAGCCAAGATCCCGGGGGGGTTGAGAACACTAAAGCTTTCTTT. The encoded protein is CASSQDPGGVENTKAFF.

The chain uses TRBV18 and TRBJ1-3, with TRBD1 as a possible D gene (5 bases). Per the germline V gene, CDR1 is KGHSH and CDR2 is LQKENI. The V end was cut by 3 bases, the J end by 0 bases, with 12 bases between. This CDR3 is 16 amino acids long. The CDR3 region is CASSPRDGSSGNTIYF. The CDR3 nucleotides read TGTGCCAGCTCACCTCGGGACGGGAGCTCTGGAAACACCATATATTTT.

The gene calls are TRBV19 and TRBJ2-3; 8 nucleotides agree with TRBD1. Germline CDR1 and CDR2: LNHDA and SQIVND (reference sequence). This CDR3 has 15 amino acids. V gave up 2 bases and J gave up 2 bases; unmatched junction bases: 3. For the CDR3, the DNA is TGTGCCAGTAGTATAAGGGACAGGTCCACAGATACGCAGTATTTT. As protein: CASSIRDRSTDTQYF.

V gene TRBV14 combines with J gene TRBJ2-1; TRBD2 is a possible D gene (6 bases). Deletions cut 1 base from V and 9 bases from J, with 16 bases between. Per germline, CDR1 SGHDN and CDR2 FVKESK. The CDR3 runs 15 residues. CDR3 sequence: CASSQGLDRPAEQFF. CDR3 DNA sequence: TGTGCCAGCAGCCAAGGACTAGACCGACCCGCTGAGCAGTTCTTC.

The gene calls are TRBV11-1 and TRBJ2-7; D possibly matches TRBD1 or TRBD2 (5 bases each). Germline CDR1 SGHAT, CDR2 FQDESV (reference sequence). V was clipped by 1 base and J by 3 bases, with 16 bases between them. This CDR3 is 16 amino acids long. The CDR3 nucleotides are TGTGCCAGCAGCTTAGGCATCTCGGGACGGAGCTACGAGCAGTACTTC. The encoded protein is CASSLGISGRSYEQYF.

The rearrangement uses TRBV18 and TRBJ1-2; no reliable D call. Germline CDR1 KGHSH, CDR2 LQKENI. The CDR3 is made up of 15 amino acids. Trimming pared 0 bases from V and 8 bases from J, leaving 16 bases between. In nucleotides, the CDR3 is TGTGCCAGCTCACCACCGTCCAAAAGGACTATGGGCTACACCTTC. Translating gives CASSPPSKRTMGYTF.

The chain joins TRBV5-1 to TRBJ2-3; 16 bases are a match to TRBD2. Germline V CDR1 and CDR2: SGHRS, YFSETQ. V shed 4 bases, J shed 3 bases, and the junction held 5 bases outside the gene matches. The CDR3 loop spans 17 amino acids. The CDR3 here is CASSLGTSGRATDTQYF. The DNA for the CDR3 is TGCGCCAGCAGCCTTGGGACTAGCGGGAGGGCTACAGATACGCAGTATTTT.

On this clone itself: At one boundary the junction diverges from the germline segment, which might be a read error. V and J are TRBV19 and TRBJ1-4; D is possibly TRBD1 (6 bases). The V gene's germline CDR1 is LNHDA and CDR2 SQIVND (reference sequence). The CDR3 length is 9 residues. CDR3 in DNA: TGTGCCAGTACCCCGACAGGCACTTTT. This translates into CASTPTGTF.

The V gene is TRBV6-4, the J gene TRBJ2-7, with 7 bases that match TRBD2. Looked up from germline, CDR1 is MRHNA and CDR2 is SNTAGT. Germline trimming cut 9 bases from V and 0 bases from J; bases unmatched to any gene: 2. The CDR3 contains 12 residues. The CDR3, as DNA: TGTGCCAGACGGGACTACTCCTACGAGCAGTACTTC. It codes for CARRDYSYEQYF.

The genes are TRBV7-2 and TRBJ1-4; the D gene is possibly TRBD1 (6 bases). CDR3 length: 14 amino acids. With 1 base removed from V and 5 bases from J, the gap between germline ends came to 8 bases. CDR1 SGHTA and CDR2 FQGNSA come from the germline V gene. As DNA, the CDR3 is TGTGCCAGCAGCTTAGACAGGGCCAATGAAAAACTGTTTTTT. Translating it yields CASSLDRANEKLFF.

The rearrangement uses TRBV7-3 and TRBJ2-2; D uncertain. This CDR3 region has 14 residues. Germline V gene sequence: CDR1 SGHTA, CDR2 FQGTGA. The V and J ends lost 1 base and 4 bases respectively, with 7 bases between them. CDR3 in amino acids: CASSLNPATGELFF. CDR3 nucleotide sequence: TGTGCCAGCAGCTTAAACCCCGCCACCGGGGAGCTGTTTTTT.